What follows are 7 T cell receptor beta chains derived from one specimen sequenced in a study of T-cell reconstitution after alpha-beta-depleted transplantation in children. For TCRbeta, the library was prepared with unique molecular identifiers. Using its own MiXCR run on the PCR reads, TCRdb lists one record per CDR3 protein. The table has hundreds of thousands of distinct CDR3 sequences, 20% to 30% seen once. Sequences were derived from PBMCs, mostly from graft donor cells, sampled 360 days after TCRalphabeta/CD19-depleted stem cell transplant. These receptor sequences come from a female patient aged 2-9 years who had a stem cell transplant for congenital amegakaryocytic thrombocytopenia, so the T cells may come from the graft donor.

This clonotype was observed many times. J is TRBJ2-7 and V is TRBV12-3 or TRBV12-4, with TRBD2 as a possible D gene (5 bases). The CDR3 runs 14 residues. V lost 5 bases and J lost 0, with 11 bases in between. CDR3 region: CASSGSGFSYEQYF. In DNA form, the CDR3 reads TGTGCCAGCAGTGGGTCGGGGTTCTCCTACGAGCAGTACTTC.

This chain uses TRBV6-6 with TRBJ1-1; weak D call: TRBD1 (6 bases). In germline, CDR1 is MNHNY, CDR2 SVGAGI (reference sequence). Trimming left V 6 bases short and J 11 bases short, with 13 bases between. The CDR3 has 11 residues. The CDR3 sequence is CASRSTGTAFF. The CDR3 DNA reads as TGTGCCAGCAGATCCACAGGGACCGCTTTCTTT.

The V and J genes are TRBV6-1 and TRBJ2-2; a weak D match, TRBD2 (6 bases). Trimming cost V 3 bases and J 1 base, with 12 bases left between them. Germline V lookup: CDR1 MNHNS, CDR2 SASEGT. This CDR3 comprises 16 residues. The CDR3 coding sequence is TGTGCCAGCAGTGAGGGACTCAGGGAGAACACCGGGGAGCTGTTTTTT. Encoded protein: CASSEGLRENTGELFF.

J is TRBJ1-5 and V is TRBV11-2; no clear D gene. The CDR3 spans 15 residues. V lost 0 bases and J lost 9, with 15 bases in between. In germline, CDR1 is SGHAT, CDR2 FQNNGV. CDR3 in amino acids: CASSLDYRVVGPQHF. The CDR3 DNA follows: TGTGCCAGCAGCTTAGATTACCGTGTGGTGGGGCCCCAGCATTTT.

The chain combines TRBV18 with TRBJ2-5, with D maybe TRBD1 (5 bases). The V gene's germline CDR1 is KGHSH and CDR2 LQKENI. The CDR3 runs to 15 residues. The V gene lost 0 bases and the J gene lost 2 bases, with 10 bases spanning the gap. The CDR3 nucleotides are TGTGCCAGCTCACCACCATACAGGCGGCAAGAGACCCAGTACTTC. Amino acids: CASSPPYRRQETQYF.

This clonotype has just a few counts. The CDR3 reads CAISTSGRAEELFF. The DNA of the CDR3 is TGTGCCATCAGTACTAGCGGGAGGGCCGAGGAGCTGTTTTTT. The chain is built from TRBV10-3 and TRBJ2-2, with TRBD2 identical over 13 bases. The J segment lost 10 bases and the V segment lost 5 bases, leaving 4 bases of the junction unmatched. The CDR3 consists of 14 residues. The germline CDR1 and CDR2 sequences are ENHRY and SYGVKD.

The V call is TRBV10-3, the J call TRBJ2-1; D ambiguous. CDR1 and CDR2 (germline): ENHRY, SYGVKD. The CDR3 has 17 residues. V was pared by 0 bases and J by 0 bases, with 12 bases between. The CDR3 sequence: CAISESRAEPSYNEQFF. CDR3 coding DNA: TGTGCCATCAGTGAGTCTAGGGCGGAGCCCTCCTACAATGAGCAGTTCTTC.